This passage covers 26 T cell receptor beta chains from one sample sequenced in a study of blood T cell repertoires in COVID-19. TCRdb keeps only in-frame clones here, not all; method: immunoSEQ multiplex PCR. The sample consists of 110,000 or so clones, around 81% of them appearing once. The sample was peripheral blood. The receptors were gathered from a woman in her 70s with acute or convalescent COVID-19.

CDR3 sequence (DNA): TGTGCCAGCAGCGGACTAGATTACTCCTACAATGAGCAGTTCTTC. Its protein product is CASSGLDYSYNEQFF. The chain links TRBV9 to TRBJ2-1; D may be TRBD2 (6 bases). The CDR3 is made up of 15 amino acids. Germline V gene sequence: CDR1 SGDLS, CDR2 YYNGEE. The V end lost 3 bases, the J end lost 0 bases, and 10 bases lay between the germline ends.

Here the CDR3 DNA reads TGCGCCAGCAGCCAAGATCGGGGGGGGACCCTCTATGGCTACACCTTC. Residues: CASSQDRGGTLYGYTF. The V and J genes are TRBV4-1 and TRBJ1-2, with D possibly TRBD1 on 5 matching bases. Germline CDR1 is MGHRA and CDR2 is YSYEKL. The CDR3 runs 16 residues. V gave up 0 bases and J gave up 4 bases, with 15 bases separating them.

This clone was recorded a few times. The rearrangement links TRBV5-6 to TRBJ1-5, with D perhaps matching TRBD1 (5 bases). This CDR3 contains 13 residues. The V gene lost 1 base and the J gene lost 6 bases, with 8 bases spanning the gap. The germline V gene encodes CDR1 SGHDT and CDR2 YYEEEE. The CDR3 loop is CASSLWGGQPQHF. CDR3 DNA sequence: TGTGCCAGCAGCTTGTGGGGGGGTCAGCCCCAGCATTTT.

V gene TRBV6-5 combines with J gene TRBJ1-2; 9 nucleotides align to TRBD1. This CDR3 has 15 amino acids. V was pared by 5 bases and J by 8 bases, with 12 bases of the junction left unmatched. Germline V gene sequence: CDR1 MNHEY, CDR2 SVGAGI. This CDR3 reads CASSRDRTGEVGYTF. The CDR3 DNA is TGTGCCAGCAGTCGCGACCGGACAGGGGAGGTCGGCTACACCTTC.

V gene TRBV6-5 combines with J gene TRBJ2-1, with 11 bases aligning to TRBD2. There are 15 residues in the CDR3. Trimming removed 8 bases from V and 6 bases from J; junction bases left unmatched: 9. Germline V gene sequence: CDR1 MNHEY, CDR2 SVGAGI. The CDR3 loop reads CASGTTSGGPNEQFF. The CDR3 coding sequence is TGTGCCAGCGGCACTACTAGCGGGGGCCCCAATGAGCAGTTCTTC.

The chain combines TRBV2 with TRBJ2-1; the match to TRBD2 covers 9 bases. Germline lookup yields CDR1 SNHLY and CDR2 FYNNEI. The CDR3 spans 15 residues. Trimming at V came to 1 base and at J to 5 bases, leaving 3 bases not matched to a gene. CDR3 protein: CASSEGVAGDNEQFF. The CDR3 DNA sequence: TGTGCCAGCAGTGAAGGGGTAGCGGGGGACAATGAGCAGTTCTTC.

The V and J genes are TRBV19 and TRBJ1-6; D not certain. The germline V gene encodes CDR1 LNHDA and CDR2 SQIVND (reference sequence). Between the trimmed V and J ends, which lost 5 bases and 7 bases, there was a span of 18 bases. The CDR3 has 16 residues. The CDR3 DNA sequence: TGTGCCAGTAGTCAGCAGGCGGGTGCGGAGAATTCACCCCTCCACTTT. Translating gives CASSQQAGAENSPLHF.

CDR3 sequence reads: CASSSTGGNTGELFF. CDR3 in DNA: TGTGCCAGCAGCTCGACAGGGGGCAACACCGGGGAGCTGTTTTTT. The V call is TRBV5-5, the J call TRBJ2-2; 10 bases match TRBD1. CDR1 and CDR2 (germline): SGHKS, YYEKEE (reference sequence). The CDR3 totals 15 residues. The V gene end was trimmed by 3 bases and the J gene end by 2 bases; junction bases not matched to a gene: 1.

The chain has TRBV19 and TRBJ2-3; TRBD2 matches at 8 bases. The V gene end was trimmed by 4 bases and the J gene end by 2 bases; junction bases not matched to a gene: 5. CDR3 length: 15 residues. CDR1 is LNHDA and CDR2 is SQIVND in the germline V gene (reference sequence). The CDR3 coding sequence is TGTGCCAGTAGTAGTCTAGCGGGCCCCACAGATACGCAGTATTTT. Protein sequence: CASSSLAGPTDTQYF.

The rearrangement joins TRBV18 to TRBJ2-3; the match to TRBD1 covers 8 bases. Germline V gene data show CDR1 as KGHSH and CDR2 as LQKENI. The J segment lost 0 bases and the V segment lost 6 bases, leaving 8 bases of the junction unmatched. CDR3 length equals 16 residues. For the CDR3, the DNA is TGTGCCAGCTCGCGGGCAGGGGGCACTAGCACAGATACGCAGTATTTT. Translated, it gives CASSRAGGTSTDTQYF.

The V and J genes are TRBV25-1 and TRBJ2-3; D gene uncertain. The germline V gene encodes CDR1 MGHDK and CDR2 SYGVNS. V dropped 6 bases and J dropped 0 bases, with 4 bases sitting between them. The CDR3 has 12 residues. This CDR3 is CASRASTDTQYF. The CDR3 DNA reads TGTGCCAGCAGAGCAAGCACAGATACGCAGTATTTT.

The chain couples TRBV24-1 to TRBJ2-3; D remains ambiguous. Germline loops: CDR1 KGHDR, CDR2 SFDVKD. This CDR3 is 16 amino acids long. The germline V and J ends were trimmed by 3 bases and 2 bases, with 14 bases remaining between them. CDR3 protein: CATSDAYTRSTDTQYF. The CDR3 coding sequence is TGTGCCACCAGTGATGCTTACACCAGATCCACAGATACGCAGTATTTT.

The V call is TRBV2, the J call TRBJ2-3; the match to TRBD2 covers 15 bases. Looked up from germline, CDR1 is SNHLY and CDR2 is FYNNEI. Trimming at V came to 7 bases and at J to 3 bases, leaving 8 bases not matched to a gene. The CDR3 loop spans 17 amino acids. CDR3 amino acids: CASTRGLAGGMTDTQYF. The CDR3, as DNA: TGTGCCAGCACCAGAGGACTAGCGGGGGGGATGACAGATACGCAGTATTTT.

This clone was observed once. The chain has TRBV10-3 and TRBJ1-2, with TRBD1 identical over 7 bases. CDR3 size: 14 residues. Germline CDR1 ENHRY, CDR2 SYGVKD. V trimming: 10 bases; J trimming: 0 bases; junction bases outside the gene matches: 8. DNA of the CDR3: TGTGCCACTCAAAGGGGGCAGACTAACTATGGCTACACCTTC. It is translated as CATQRGQTNYGYTF.

The chain joins TRBV19 to TRBJ1-4, with TRBD1 as a possible D gene (6 bases). The CDR3 consists of 17 residues. V was cut by 6 bases and J by 0 bases, with 17 bases left in between. Germline loops: CDR1 LNHDA, CDR2 SQIVND (reference sequence). The CDR3 spells CASSHSQGSTTNEKLFF. Here the CDR3 DNA reads TGTGCCAGTAGCCACTCACAGGGTTCTACAACTAATGAAAAACTGTTTTTT.

This sequence joins TRBV5-6 and TRBJ1-5; the D gene is possibly TRBD1 (5 bases). CDR3 length: 15 residues. Germline V CDR1 and CDR2: SGHDT, YYEEEE. Trimming took 4 bases from V and 2 from J, leaving 13 bases between them. The CDR3 reads CASSQLGGGNQPQHF. DNA for the CDR3: TGTGCCAGCAGCCAATTGGGGGGAGGCAATCAGCCCCAGCATTTT.

V usage is TRBV28 and J usage is TRBJ2-5; the match to TRBD1 covers 7 bases. This CDR3 comprises 14 residues. Germline V gene sequence: CDR1 MDHEN, CDR2 SYDVKM. After removal of 4 bases from V and 1 base from J, the junction contained 3 bases not matched to a gene. The CDR3 bases are TGTGCCAGCAGTTCGGGACAGCTCCAAGAGACCCAGTACTTC. Amino acid sequence: CASSSGQLQETQYF.

The count of this clone is one. This chain uses TRBV2 with TRBJ2-1, with a tentative D call TRBD1 (7 bases). The CDR3 runs to 16 residues. Germline CDR1 reads SNHLY; CDR2 reads FYNNEI. V was pared by 7 bases and J by 6 bases, with 22 bases between. The CDR3 is CASTPSGGTEGNEQFF. The CDR3 DNA is TGTGCCAGCACCCCCTCCGGCGGGACAGAGGGCAATGAGCAGTTCTTC.

This chain joins TRBV19 and TRBJ2-7, with TRBD1 identical over 9 bases. Germline CDR1 and CDR2: LNHDA and SQIVND (reference sequence). The CDR3 contains 14 residues. After removal of 5 bases from V and 3 bases from J, the junction contained 5 bases not matched to a gene. The CDR3 sequence: CASSPQGAGYEQYF. DNA of the CDR3: TGTGCCAGTAGTCCACAGGGGGCTGGCTACGAGCAGTACTTC.

This chain uses TRBV11-1 with TRBJ2-3; tentatively, D is TRBD1 (5 bases). CDR3 length: 14 amino acids. Trimming removed 5 bases from V and 2 bases from J, with 11 bases in between. Germline loops: CDR1 SGHAT, CDR2 FQDESV (reference sequence). DNA for the CDR3: TGTGCCAGCAGCGCCCTCGGACACACAGATACGCAGTATTTT. It is translated as CASSALGHTDTQYF.

The chain combines TRBV6-2 or TRBV6-3 with TRBJ2-7; D is perhaps TRBD2 (6 bases). The CDR3 spans 15 residues. V shed 0 bases and J shed 5 bases, with 14 bases lying between them. Germline V gene lookup returns CDR1 MNHEY and CDR2 SVGEGT. CDR3 region: CASSYSVGGPDEQYF. In DNA, the CDR3 is TGTGCCAGCAGTTACTCGGTCGGAGGGCCAGACGAGCAGTACTTC.

The rearrangement links TRBV10-3 to TRBJ2-5; 10 bases align to TRBD1. Unmatched junction bases numbered 5, after V lost 0 bases and J lost 4 bases. The CDR3 loop spans 16 amino acids. Germline V gene data show CDR1 as ENHRY and CDR2 as SYGVKD. This chain's CDR3 is CAISESTGGFGETQYF. CDR3 DNA: TGTGCCATCAGTGAGTCGACAGGGGGCTTTGGAGAGACCCAGTACTTC.

The chain combines TRBV6-6 with TRBJ2-1; no definite D call. Deletions cut 6 bases from V and 4 bases from J, with 7 bases between. Germline values: CDR1 MNHNY, CDR2 SVGAGI (reference sequence). This CDR3 comprises 12 residues. CDR3 loop: CASREQYNEQFF. The DNA for the CDR3 is TGTGCCAGCAGAGAACAGTACAATGAGCAGTTCTTC.

This sequence joins TRBV18 and TRBJ2-7, with 9 positions matching TRBD2. Per the germline V gene, CDR1 is KGHSH and CDR2 is LQKENI. V was clipped by 3 bases and J by 5 bases; unmatched bases: 8. This CDR3 contains 15 residues. CDR3 DNA: TGTGCCAGCTCACCCCCGGGACTAGCTACCCACGAGCAGTACTTC. It translates to CASSPPGLATHEQYF. Full variable domain (remainder filled in from reference TRBV18 and TRBJ2-7): NAGVMQNPRHLVRRRGQEARLRCSPMKGHSHVYWYRQLPEEGLKFMVYLQKENIIDESGMPKERFSAEFPKEGPSILRIQQVVRGDSAAYFCASSPPGLATHEQYFGPGTRLTVT.

V and J are TRBV4-3 and TRBJ2-3, with D possibly TRBD2 on 6 matching bases. V was trimmed by 0 bases and J by 4 bases, leaving 14 bases between them. CDR3 length: 16 amino acids. The germline gives CDR1 LGHNA, CDR2 YSLEER. The chain's CDR3 is CASSQEGLAIADTQYF. As DNA, the CDR3 is TGCGCCAGCAGCCAAGAAGGGCTAGCGATCGCAGATACGCAGTATTTT.

This rearrangement joins TRBV7-2 to TRBJ1-4, with D perhaps matching TRBD1 (5 bases). The CDR3 covers 19 residues. Germline V gives CDR1 SGHTA, CDR2 FQGNSA. V shed 0 bases and J shed 8 bases, with 25 bases lying between them. DNA of the CDR3: TGTGCCAGCAGCTTAGCCTTAATGGGTAGGGGCTCCCTTGAAGAAAAACTGTTTTTT. Translated, it gives CASSLALMGRGSLEEKLFF.